This T cell receptor (beta chain) derives from a study of cytotoxic CD8 clonotypes in ibrutinib-treated CLL listed by TCRdb under 2021. For the study in its entirety: The cohort was composed of roughly ten relapsed/refractory and around 14 treatment-naive patients; IGHV unmutated status was identified in 17 patients. Responses were partial in roughly 24 patients and complete in 2; after median around 65 months follow-up, some 14 stayed in remission and some twelve progressed. The response samples were drawn at a median of 12 months into treatment, with a range of roughly 6 to 36 months. Samples averaged 255,043 productive templates and 94,082 productive rearrangements. Longitudinal samples were obtainable from about 30% of the roughly 86 participants in the trial. Cryopreserved peripheral blood mononuclear cells were obtained before treatment, at response, and at either sustained remission or disease progression. Every remission and progressive disease sample was obtained while ibrutinib was still being received by the patients. General study outcomes and caveats: Baseline clonality was found to be higher than that of age-matched healthy donors and was strongly correlated with circulating CD8+ T-cell counts. Sampling times were not matched between sustained-remission and progressing patients, and lymph node repertoires were not studied. An increase in clonality was observed at ibrutinib response, with clonality remaining stable during sustained remission and falling back toward baseline at progression. Public clonotypes were found to be uncommon and were observed to contract or remain stable during treatment; the increase in clonality was shown to reflect expansion of private clonotypes at ibrutinib response.

Regarding this clone: Its antigen specificity is not known. No quality values exist for individual bases; no much larger clone is one base distant.

Read against the paper, the sample's time point label means: progressive disease on ibrutinib. Around 1.8 micrograms of genomic DNA were extracted from cryopreserved PBMCs for TCR beta library preparation. Longitudinal blood samples from CLL patients on ibrutinib monotherapy underwent high-throughput TCR beta sequencing. Patients were enrolled in a phase 2 open-label single-center ibrutinib monotherapy trial. Each clonotype received, on average, 10x coverage in deep resolution sequencing performed on a MiSeq, where the target depth lay between 1 in 1 million and 1 in 200,000 T cells. The immunoSEQ hsTCRB Kit was used to generate TCR beta libraries. On the authors' methods: The data were analyzed with ImmunoSEQ Analyzer and ImmunoSEQ Data Assistant, and V, D and J gene assignments followed IMGT definitions. Clonality, with values ranging from 0 to 1, was calculated as one minus the normalized Shannon entropy of productive rearrangement frequencies. Only overrepresented clonotypes making up at least 0.05% of the repertoire of each patient were included in the public clonotype analysis. Repertoires from approximately 13 age-matched healthy donors in immuneACCESS were used as clonality controls. TCRdb limited this immuneACCESS table to in-frame rearrangements with V and J called. A share of clones is missing; checked studies link under half to unresolved V genes, and the rest is unexplained. V and J calls plus clone size are reproduced from that table; the DNA served to infer D and trimming. The sample has over 250,000 clones on record, 70% to 80% of them singletons. The biggest ten clones account for around 5.1% of the sample.

From the germline V gene, CDR1 is LGHNA and CDR2 is YSLEER. The CDR3 starts with the cysteine, ends with the phenylalanine, and has 16 residues. The read is trimmed to its CDR3 DNA, 48 bases read in frame from base 1. After removal of 3 bases from V and 3 bases from J, the junction retains 6 bases not matched to a gene. Sequences were derived from PBMCs, sampled at disease progression, from a patient treated with ibrutinib. This TCR came from a human donor with chronic lymphocytic leukemia. Here the chain combines TRBV4-3 and TRBJ2-1; TRBD2 agrees with 9 junctional bases. The nucleotide sequence reads TGCGCCAGCAGCCATGAGCTAGCGGGACGCTACAATGAGCAGTTCTTC. The translation is CASSHELAGRYNEQFF.